The next 5 T cell receptor beta chains were all read from a single sample in a study of cytomegalovirus exposure and HLA in healthy donors. In the PCR, 60 Vbeta and 13 Jbeta primers were used. Profiled with immunoSEQ multiplex PCR; TCRdb holds only in-frame clones, not every one. The data contain approximately 150,000 clones, about 72% of them singletons. The sample comprised PBMCs. These receptors were taken from a man in his sixties in good health and CMV-seronegative.

V usage is TRBV28 and J usage is TRBJ1-2, with 8 bases that match TRBD1. Germline V gives CDR1 MDHEN, CDR2 SYDVKM. J lost 3 bases, V lost 5 bases, and 11 bases had no gene match. This CDR3 has 16 residues. In DNA form, the CDR3 reads TGTGCCAGCAGTAGGGGTGGGACAGGACCTGACTATGGCTACACCTTC. Translation gives CASSRGGTGPDYGYTF.

The V call is TRBV9, the J call TRBJ1-4; tentative D call: TRBD1 (6 bases). The CDR3 sequence is 15 residues long. CDR1 is SGDLS, CDR2 YYNGEE, per germline. V lost 5 bases, J lost 1 base, and 12 bases lay in between. CDR3: CASSTTTGTNEKLFF. CDR3 sequence (DNA): TGTGCCAGCAGTACTACGACAGGAACTAATGAAAAACTGTTTTTT.

The chain is built from TRBV9 and TRBJ2-1; 7 bases match TRBD1. This CDR3 is 12 amino acids long. The V segment lost 4 bases and the J segment 14 bases; nucleotides outside the gene matches: 9. Germline values: CDR1 SGDLS, CDR2 YYNGEE. The CDR3 loop is CASSTRQGEKFF. The CDR3 coding sequence is TGTGCCAGCAGCACAAGACAGGGAGAAAAGTTCTTC.

The chain carries TRBV5-5 and TRBJ2-4; D is possibly TRBD1 (5 bases). Germline values: CDR1 SGHKS, CDR2 YYEKEE (reference sequence). This CDR3 region has 14 residues. The V and J ends lost 4 bases and 6 bases respectively, with 14 bases between them. The CDR3 coding sequence is TGTGCCAGCAGCCCCGGCGGCACAGGAAACATTCAGTACTTC. It is translated as CASSPGGTGNIQYF.

This chain links TRBV5-1 with TRBJ2-7, with D maybe TRBD1 (6 bases). The CDR3 is 14 residues long. V dropped 2 bases and J dropped 3 bases, with 12 bases sitting between them. Per the germline V gene, CDR1 is SGHRS and CDR2 is YFSETQ. The CDR3 coding sequence is TGCGCCAGCAGCTTACAGGGTGGTGACTACGAGCAGTACTTC. Residues: CASSLQGGDYEQYF.